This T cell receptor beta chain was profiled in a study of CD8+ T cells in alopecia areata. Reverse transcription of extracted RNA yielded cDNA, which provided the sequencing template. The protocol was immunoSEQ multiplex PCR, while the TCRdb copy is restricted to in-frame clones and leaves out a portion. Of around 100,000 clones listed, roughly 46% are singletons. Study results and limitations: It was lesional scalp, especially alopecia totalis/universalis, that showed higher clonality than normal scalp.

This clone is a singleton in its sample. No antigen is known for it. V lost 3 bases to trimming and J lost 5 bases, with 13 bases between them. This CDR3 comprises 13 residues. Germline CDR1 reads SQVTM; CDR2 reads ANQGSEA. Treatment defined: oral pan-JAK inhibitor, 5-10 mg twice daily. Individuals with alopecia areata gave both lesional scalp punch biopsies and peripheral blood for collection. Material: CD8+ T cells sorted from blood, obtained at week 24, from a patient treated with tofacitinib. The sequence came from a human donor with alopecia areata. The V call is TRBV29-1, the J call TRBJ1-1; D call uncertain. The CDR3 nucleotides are TGCAGCGTTGATTGGGGAGCAGGAACTGAAGCTTTCTTT. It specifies CSVDWGAGTEAFF.